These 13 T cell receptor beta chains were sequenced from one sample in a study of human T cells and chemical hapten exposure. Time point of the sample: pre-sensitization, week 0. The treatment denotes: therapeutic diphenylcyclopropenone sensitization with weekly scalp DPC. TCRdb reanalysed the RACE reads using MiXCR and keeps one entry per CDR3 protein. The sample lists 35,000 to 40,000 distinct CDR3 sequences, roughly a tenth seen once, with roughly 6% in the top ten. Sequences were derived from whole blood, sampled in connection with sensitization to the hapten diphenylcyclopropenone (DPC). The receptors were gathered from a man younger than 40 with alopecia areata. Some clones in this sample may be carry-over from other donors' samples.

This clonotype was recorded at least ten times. In DNA, the CDR3 is TGCAGTGCTAGAGACGTTCGGGGGGCCAACTATGGCTACACCTTC. This codes for CSARDVRGANYGYTF. J is TRBJ1-2 and V is TRBV20-1, with D possibly matching TRBD1 (6 bases). V gave up 0 bases and J gave up 2 bases, with 13 bases separating them. The CDR3 loop spans 15 amino acids. Germline loops: CDR1 DFQATT, CDR2 SNEGSKA (reference sequence).

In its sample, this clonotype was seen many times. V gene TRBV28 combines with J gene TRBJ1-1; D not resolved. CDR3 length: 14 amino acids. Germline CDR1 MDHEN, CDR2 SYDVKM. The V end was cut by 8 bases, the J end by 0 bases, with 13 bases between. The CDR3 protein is CASCPGALNTEAFF. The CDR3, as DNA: TGTGCCAGCTGCCCAGGAGCCTTGAACACTGAAGCTTTCTTT.

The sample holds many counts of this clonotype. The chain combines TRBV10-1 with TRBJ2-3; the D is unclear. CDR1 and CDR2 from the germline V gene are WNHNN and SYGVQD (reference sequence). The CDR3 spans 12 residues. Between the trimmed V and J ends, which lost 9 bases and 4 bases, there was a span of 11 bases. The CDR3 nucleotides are TGCGCCAGGACACAGAGCGCAGATACGCAGTATTTT. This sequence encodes CARTQSADTQYF.

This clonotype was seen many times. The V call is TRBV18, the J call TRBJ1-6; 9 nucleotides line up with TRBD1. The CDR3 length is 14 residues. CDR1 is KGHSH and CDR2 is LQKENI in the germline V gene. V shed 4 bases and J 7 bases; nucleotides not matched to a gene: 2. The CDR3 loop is CASSQGQGNSPLHF. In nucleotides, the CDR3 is TGTGCCAGCTCACAAGGACAGGGGAATTCACCCCTCCACTTT.

The CDR3 here is CASSLYGGIYEQYF. CDR3 nucleotide sequence: TGTGCCAGCAGTTTATACGGGGGCATCTACGAGCAGTACTTC. The chain recombines TRBV27 with TRBJ2-7; D tentatively reads TRBD1 or TRBD2 (6 bases each). The CDR3 spans 14 residues. Germline CDR1 and CDR2: MNHEY and SMNVEV (reference sequence). V was trimmed by 1 base and J by 3 bases, leaving 10 bases between them.

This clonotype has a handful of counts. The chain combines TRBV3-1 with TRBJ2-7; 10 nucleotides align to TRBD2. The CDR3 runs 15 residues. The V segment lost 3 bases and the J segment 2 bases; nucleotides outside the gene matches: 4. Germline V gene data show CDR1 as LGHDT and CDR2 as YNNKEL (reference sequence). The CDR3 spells CASSHPSGGAYEQYF. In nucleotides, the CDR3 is TGTGCCAGCAGCCATCCTAGCGGGGGAGCCTACGAGCAGTACTTC.

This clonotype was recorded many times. The CDR3 nucleotides read TGCAGTGTCACTCCCGAGGGGGCCACTGAAGCTTTCTTT. This encodes CSVTPEGATEAFF. V gene TRBV20-1 combines with J gene TRBJ1-1, with 7 positions matching TRBD1. The CDR3 has 13 amino acids. J lost 4 bases, V lost 7 bases, and 9 bases had no gene match. Germline CDR1 is DFQATT and CDR2 is SNEGSKA (reference sequence).

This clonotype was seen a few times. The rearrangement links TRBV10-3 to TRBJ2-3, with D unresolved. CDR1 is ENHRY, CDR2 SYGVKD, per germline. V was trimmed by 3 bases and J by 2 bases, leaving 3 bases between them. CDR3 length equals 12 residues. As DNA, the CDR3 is TGTGCCATCAGTGAAATCACAGATACGCAGTATTTT. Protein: CAISEITDTQYF.

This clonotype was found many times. The CDR3 nucleotides are TGTGCCAGTAGTATCCCCGGGATCGGCACAGATACGCAGTATTTT. Its translation: CASSIPGIGTDTQYF. The rearrangement uses TRBV19 and TRBJ2-3, with D possibly matching TRBD2 (5 bases). The CDR3 sequence is 15 residues long. The germline CDR1 and CDR2 sequences are LNHDA and SQIVND (reference sequence). Trimming took off 3 bases at V and 1 base at J, with 11 bases between the two ends.

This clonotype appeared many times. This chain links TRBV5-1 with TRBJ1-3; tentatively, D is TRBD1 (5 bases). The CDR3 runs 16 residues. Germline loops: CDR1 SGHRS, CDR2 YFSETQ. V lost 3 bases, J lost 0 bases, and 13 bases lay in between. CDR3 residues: CASSYGTPLSGNTIYF. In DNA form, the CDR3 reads TGCGCCAGCAGCTACGGGACTCCTCTCTCTGGAAACACCATATATTTT.

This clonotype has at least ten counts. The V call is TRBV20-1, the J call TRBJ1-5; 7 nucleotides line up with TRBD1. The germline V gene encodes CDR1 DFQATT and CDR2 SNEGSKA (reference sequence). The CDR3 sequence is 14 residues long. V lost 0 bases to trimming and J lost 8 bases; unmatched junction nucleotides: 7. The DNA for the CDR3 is TGCAGTGCTAGAGACTCAACAGGGGTAGAGCCCCAGCATTTT. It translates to CSARDSTGVEPQHF.

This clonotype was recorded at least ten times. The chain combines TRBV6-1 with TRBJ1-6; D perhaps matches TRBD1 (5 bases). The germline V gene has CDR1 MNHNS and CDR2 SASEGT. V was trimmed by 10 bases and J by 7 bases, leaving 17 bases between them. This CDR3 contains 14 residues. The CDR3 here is CATKGGGENSPLHF. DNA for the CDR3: TGTGCCACCAAGGGTGGGGGGGAGAATTCACCCCTCCACTTT.

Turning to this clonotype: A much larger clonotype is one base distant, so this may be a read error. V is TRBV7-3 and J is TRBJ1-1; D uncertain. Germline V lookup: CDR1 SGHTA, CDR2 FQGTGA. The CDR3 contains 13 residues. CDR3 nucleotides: TGTGCCAGCAGCTTAGGAAAAAACACTGAAGCTCTCTTT. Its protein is CASSLGKNTEALF.